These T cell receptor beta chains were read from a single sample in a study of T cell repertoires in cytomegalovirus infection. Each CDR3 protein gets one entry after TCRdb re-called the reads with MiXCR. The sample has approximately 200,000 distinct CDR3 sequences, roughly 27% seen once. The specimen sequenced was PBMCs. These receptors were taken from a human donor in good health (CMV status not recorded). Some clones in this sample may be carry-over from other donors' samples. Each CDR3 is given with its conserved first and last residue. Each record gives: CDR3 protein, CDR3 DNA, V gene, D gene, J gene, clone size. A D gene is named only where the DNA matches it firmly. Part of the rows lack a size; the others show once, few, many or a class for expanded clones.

CASSPQEAGTGELFF TGTGCCAGCTCACCACAAGAGGCCGGCACCGGGGAGCTGTTTTTT TRBV18 . TRBJ2-2 .
CASSYSSGGGNEQFF TGTGCCAGCAGTTACTCTAGCGGGGGGGGGAATGAGCAGTTCTTC TRBV6-5 TRBD2 TRBJ2-1 .
CASSLGRQPTLRGNEQFF TGTGCCAGCAGCTTGGGACGTCAACCAACCTTAAGGGGCAATGAGCAGTTCTTC TRBV7-9 . TRBJ2-1 .
CASSHHRDSLTYEQYF TGTGCCAGCAGCCACCACCGGGACAGCCTTACCTACGAGCAGTACTTC TRBV7-6 TRBD1 TRBJ2-7 many
CASSSKSGAENTDTQYF TGTGCCAGCAGCTCAAAGAGCGGGGCGGAAAACACAGATACGCAGTATTTT TRBV7-2 TRBD2 TRBJ2-3 many
CASSLESGQGNSPLHF TGCGCCAGCAGCTTGGAAAGTGGACAGGGAAATTCACCCCTCCACTTT TRBV5-1 TRBD1 TRBJ1-6 once
CASSLVYSGEAFF TGTGCCAGCAGCTTAGTTTACTCAGGTGAAGCTTTCTTT TRBV11-2 . TRBJ1-1 few
CSVVLPGEGNEKLFF TGCAGCGTTGTTTTGCCGGGGGAGGGGAATGAAAAACTGTTTTTT TRBV29-1 . TRBJ1-4 .
CASRTGGFSGGPYEQYF TGTGCCAGCAGAACGGGGGGCTTTAGCGGAGGCCCCTACGAGCAGTACTTC TRBV7-3 . TRBJ2-7 .
CASSSPGTSGGRTQYF TGTGCCAGCAGCTCGCCCGGGACTAGCGGGGGCCGGACCCAGTACTTC TRBV7-2 TRBD2 TRBJ2-5 many
CASSPPRREGYEQYF TGTGCCAGCAGCCCGCCGAGGAGGGAAGGCTACGAGCAGTACTTC TRBV7-8 . TRBJ2-7 many
CASSVTWDRNYGYTF TGCGCCAGCAGCGTCACCTGGGACAGAAACTATGGCTACACCTTC TRBV5-1 TRBD1 TRBJ1-2 .
CSAAVGGMNTEAFF TGCAGTGCCGCGGTGGGGGGAATGAACACTGAAGCTTTCTTT TRBV20-1 . TRBJ1-1 .
CASSSGRGNYGYTF TGTGCCAGCAGCTCTGGACGCGGGAACTATGGCTACACCTTC TRBV5-6 . TRBJ1-2 .
CASTPDGNEQFF TGTGCCAGCACCCCCGACGGCAATGAGCAGTTCTTC TRBV2 . TRBJ2-1 .
CASRPGLAGATPYNEQFF TGTGCCAGCAGGCCGGGACTAGCGGGGGCCACACCCTACAATGAGCAGTTCTTC TRBV2 TRBD2 TRBJ2-1 .
CASGGGTGVMNEQFF TGTGCCAGCGGGGGGGGGACAGGGGTTATGAATGAGCAGTTCTTC TRBV6-5 TRBD1 TRBJ2-1 .
CASSRLATNEKLFF TGTGCCAGCAGCCGCCTTGCAACTAATGAAAAACTGTTTTTT TRBV12-3/TRBV12-4 . TRBJ1-4 few
CASSPSTTGQGAEAFF TGTGCCAGCAGCCCCAGCACCACAGGACAGGGGGCTGAAGCTTTCTTT TRBV7-2 TRBD1 TRBJ1-1 .
CAISESGNTIYF TGTGCCATCAGTGAGTCTGGAAACACCATATATTTT TRBV10-3 . TRBJ1-3 .
CASSLAGTADYNEQFF TGTGCCAGCAGCTTAGCCGGGACAGCCGATTACAATGAGCAGTTCTTC TRBV7-8 TRBD1 TRBJ2-1 .
CASSLSRQGKINYGYTF TGCGCCAGCAGTCTTAGTAGACAGGGGAAAATAAACTATGGCTACACCTTC TRBV4-1 TRBD1 TRBJ1-2 few